The 5 T cell receptor beta chains below all came from one sample that was sequenced in a study of T cell repertoires in aging, cancer and after chemotherapy. A mixed TRB-A/B primer pool amplified rearranged TRB by multiplex touch-down PCR. TCRdb re-analysed the multiplex PCR reads in MiXCR, keeping a single row per CDR3 protein. The repertoire has hundreds of distinct CDR3 sequences, around 40% of them found once; the top ten carry 20% to 30%. Peripheral blood genomic DNA, not sorted cells or RNA, was the template. The sequencing input was blood. Receptors originate from a human donor with a blood cancer.

As concerns this clonotype: An end of the junction does not agree with germline; a read error may underlie this. The chain employs TRBV4-2 and TRBJ1-1; D unresolved. The CDR3 spans 11 residues. The germline gives CDR1 LGHNA, CDR2 YNFKEQ. Written as DNA, the CDR3 is TGCGCCAGCAGCCAAGATCAAGAGGCTTTCTTT. Its protein product is CASSQDQEAFF.

This clonotype ranks as large (0.1 to 1%). The chain has TRBV6-6 and TRBJ1-6, with TRBD1 as a possible D gene (5 bases). The germline V and J ends were trimmed by 5 bases and 3 bases, with 8 bases remaining between them. Per the germline V gene, CDR1 is MNHNY and CDR2 is SVGAGI (reference sequence). This CDR3 has 14 amino acids. Here the CDR3 reads CASSLDSYNSPLHF. DNA for the CDR3: TGTGCCAGCAGTCTCGACAGCTATAATTCACCCCTCCACTTT.

In its sample, this clonotype is medium-sized. The chain has TRBV21-1 and TRBJ2-7; the table names TRBD1, a call not compared with the DNA. TRBV21-1 is marked as a pseudogene. CDR3 length: 14 residues. CDR3 amino acids: CASSKETGGYEQYF. In DNA form, the CDR3 reads TGTGCCAGCAGCAAAGAGACTGGGGGCTACGAGCAGTACTTC.

In its sample, this clonotype ranks as medium-sized. The chain employs TRBV11-2 and TRBJ1-6; D remains ambiguous. V dropped 1 base and J dropped 10 bases, with 11 bases sitting between them. Germline V gene data show CDR1 as SGHAT and CDR2 as FQNNGV. The CDR3 has 14 amino acids. The CDR3 sequence: CASSLATVGSPLHF. The CDR3 nucleotides read TGTGCCAGCAGCTTAGCCACCGTCGGGTCACCCCTCCACTTT.

By proportion, this clonotype is large. This sequence joins TRBV7-2 and TRBJ2-7; weak D call: TRBD2 (5 bases). Germline assignment: CDR1 SGHTA and CDR2 FQGNSA. The CDR3 loop spans 13 amino acids. Deletions cut 5 bases from V and 5 bases from J, with 13 bases between. The CDR3 coding sequence is TGTGCCAGCAGCCTAATCGGGGTGGACGAGCAGTACTTC. As protein: CASSLIGVDEQYF.